The following is a T cell receptor beta chain sequence with its context. Antigen unknown. The read gets to within 3 residues of the CDR3 end, and the germline J gene fills in the rest. Clones were sequenced by immunoSEQ multiplex PCR, and TCRdb holds only the in-frame ones, with some missing. This repertoire includes about 23,000 clones. This record comes from a study of T cells in women clearing cervical HPV infection. Study in general: Blood came at first lesion visit for cases, post-clearance for controls.

Germline CDR1 MNHNS, CDR2 SASEGT. Trimming stripped 4 bases from V and 5 bases from J, with 17 bases between. CDR3 length equals 15 residues. Study-level results: Unknown T-cell numbers per sample may underlie the richness differences.

Material for sequencing was blood buffy coat. The chain uses TRBV6-1 and TRBJ1-2; D is possibly TRBD1 (6 bases). This TCR was sampled from a woman between 18 and 69 years old with a cervical HPV16 infection that either progressed to CIN3+ or cleared (not recorded which). CDR3 bases read: TGTGCCAGCAGTGGGGACGCGGCGGGGGCTTATGGC. This translates into CASSGDAAGAYG. The whole CDR3 protein is CASSGDAAGAYGYTF.